Each of the 14 T cell receptor beta chains below was sequenced from the same sample in a study of CD8 T cells in ankylosing spondylitis. TCRdb used MiXCR to reprocess the 5' RACE reads, holding one entry per CDR3 protein. The sample yields roughly 30,000 distinct CDR3 sequences, roughly 5.3% seen once. Sequencing was carried out using blood, either unsorted or a sorted T cell fraction (not recorded which). The receptors derive from a female donor with ankylosing spondylitis or in good health (not recorded which).

The chain joins TRBV9 to TRBJ2-7; D perhaps matches TRBD2 (6 bases). The CDR3 consists of 13 residues. Trimming left V 0 bases short and J 6 bases short, with 10 bases between. Germline CDR1 is SGDLS and CDR2 is YYNGEE. CDR3 nucleotide sequence: TGTGCCAGCAGCGTAGATGGGCGGGGCGAGCAGTACTTC. This codes for CASSVDGRGEQYF.

This clonotype was detected many times. V is TRBV9 and J is TRBJ2-3; D is possibly TRBD2 (6 bases). The germline V gene encodes CDR1 SGDLS and CDR2 YYNGEE. Deletions cut 1 base from V and 10 bases from J, with 16 bases between. The CDR3 totals 14 residues. This CDR3 reads CASSVWEDRGAQYF. The CDR3 nucleotides are TGTGCCAGCAGCGTATGGGAGGACCGCGGCGCGCAGTATTTT.

Judged by abundance, this clonotype is medium-sized (0.01 to 0.1%). The chain joins TRBV9 to TRBJ2-2; D remains ambiguous. Germline lookup yields CDR1 SGDLS and CDR2 YYNGEE. The CDR3 loop spans 16 amino acids. The V end was cut by 0 bases, the J end by 1 base, with 10 bases between. The DNA of the CDR3 is TGTGCCAGCAGCGTAGTTCCCACGGGGAACACCGGGGAGCTGTTTTTT. It yields the protein CASSVVPTGNTGELFF.

This clonotype was counted many times. The V and J genes are TRBV9 and TRBJ2-1; D uncertain. The germline gives CDR1 SGDLS, CDR2 YYNGEE. V lost 0 bases to trimming and J lost 8 bases, with 21 bases between them. The CDR3 is 17 amino acids. This CDR3 is CASSVVATGPDSDEQFF. The CDR3 DNA is TGTGCCAGCAGCGTAGTAGCCACGGGTCCCGACTCCGATGAGCAGTTCTTC.

This clonotype has ten or more counts. The chain recombines TRBV9 with TRBJ2-5; 9 bases map to TRBD2. CDR3 length: 17 residues. Germline CDR1 is SGDLS and CDR2 is YYNGEE. J lost 1 base, V lost 4 bases, and 11 bases had no gene match. CDR3 region: CASSSGRLAGSQETQYF. CDR3 DNA sequence: TGTGCCAGCAGCTCGGGCAGGCTAGCGGGGAGCCAAGAGACCCAGTACTTC.

This clonotype was recorded many times. V gene TRBV9 combines with J gene TRBJ2-5; D possibly corresponds to TRBD1 (6 bases). The CDR3 length is 14 residues. V was pared by 3 bases and J by 5 bases, with 14 bases between. Germline V gene data show CDR1 as SGDLS and CDR2 as YYNGEE. The CDR3 protein is CASSAEQGSETQYF. The CDR3 nucleotides are TGTGCCAGCAGCGCCGAACAGGGATCGGAGACCCAGTACTTC. The entire variable domain, with the rest obtained from reference TRBV9 and TRBJ2-5, is as follows: DSGVTQTPKHLITATGQRVTLRCSPRSGDLSVYWYQQSLDQGLQFLIQYYNGEERAKGNILERFSAQQFPDLHSELNLSSLELGDSALYFCASSAEQGSETQYFGPGTRLLVL.

This clonotype has ten or more counts. The rearrangement uses TRBV9 and TRBJ2-5; no clear D. Germline V lookup: CDR1 SGDLS, CDR2 YYNGEE. The V end lost 0 bases, the J end lost 1 base, and 4 bases lay between the germline ends. CDR3 size: 13 residues. Here the CDR3 DNA reads TGTGCCAGCAGCGTAGGGGCCCAAGAGACCCAGTACTTC. Protein sequence: CASSVGAQETQYF.

This clonotype was picked up many times. The V gene is TRBV9, the J gene TRBJ2-1; 10 nucleotides align to TRBD1. CDR1 and CDR2 from the germline V gene are SGDLS and YYNGEE. The CDR3 is 16 residues long. V was pared by 5 bases and J by 6 bases, with 11 bases of the junction left unmatched. The CDR3 loop is CASSGTGTGAFNEQFF. As DNA, the CDR3 is TGTGCCAGCAGTGGGACCGGGACAGGGGCTTTCAATGAGCAGTTCTTC.

This clonotype has a count of ten or more. The V and J genes are TRBV9 and TRBJ2-7; possible D gene TRBD2, 6 bases. V lost 2 bases and J 1 base, leaving 10 bases between the germline ends. There are 14 residues in the CDR3. Germline CDR1 SGDLS, CDR2 YYNGEE. The CDR3 spells CASSVSGFSYEQYF. CDR3 DNA: TGTGCCAGCAGCGTTAGCGGATTTTCCTACGAGCAGTACTTC.

This clonotype was seen repeatedly, ten times or more. This rearrangement joins TRBV9 to TRBJ1-3; no clear D. CDR3 size: 18 residues. Per germline, CDR1 SGDLS and CDR2 YYNGEE. Trimming removed 0 bases from V and 1 base from J, with 17 bases in between. The CDR3 loop is CASSVAPSRSSSGNTIYF. For the CDR3, the DNA is TGTGCCAGCAGCGTAGCTCCGTCCAGGAGCTCATCTGGAAACACCATATATTTT.

This clonotype has ten or more counts. J is TRBJ1-6 and V is TRBV9; 10 bases agree with TRBD1. Trimming at V came to 1 base and at J to 9 bases, leaving 4 bases not matched to a gene. The CDR3 consists of 15 residues. Germline loops: CDR1 SGDLS, CDR2 YYNGEE. This CDR3 is CASSVRGTGASPLHF. CDR3 bases: TGTGCCAGCAGCGTAAGAGGGACAGGGGCTTCACCCCTCCACTTT.

This clonotype came up many times. The CDR3 DNA is TGTGCCAGCAGCGTAGTGGGGGGAGGCCCCTACAATGAGCAGTTCTTC. Translation: CASSVVGGGPYNEQFF. The V gene is TRBV9, the J gene TRBJ2-1, with D tentatively TRBD2 (6 bases). CDR3 length: 16 residues. Trimming stripped 0 bases from V and 2 bases from J, with 12 bases between. Germline CDR1 is SGDLS and CDR2 is YYNGEE.

The rearrangement uses TRBV9 and TRBJ2-5, with D perhaps TRBD2 (6 bases). This CDR3 has 14 amino acids. Germline V gene sequence: CDR1 SGDLS, CDR2 YYNGEE. The germline V and J ends were trimmed by 0 bases and 3 bases, with 9 bases remaining between them. CDR3 sequence (DNA): TGTGCCAGCAGCGTAGCTGGCGGGGAAGAGACCCAGTACTTC. Amino acids: CASSVAGGEETQYF.

In the case of this clonotype: With a much larger clone just one base away, this may be a read error. This chain links TRBV9 with TRBJ2-2, with D perhaps assigned TRBD1 or TRBD2 (5 bases each). Germline V gives CDR1 SGDLS, CDR2 YYNGEE. CDR3 length: 16 residues. CDR3 sequence: CASSGSRALSTGALFF. The CDR3 coding sequence is TGTGCCAGCAGCGGCTCCCGGGCCCTAAGCACCGGGGCGCTGTTTTTT.